This T cell receptor (beta chain) was profiled in a study of graft-versus-host responses after intestinal transplantation. Study-level background: After anti-thymocyte globulin induction, recipients took tacrolimus and steroids for two to three years. Study findings and constraints: Allograft clonal ratios (graft-versus-host to host-versus-graft) were high in patients who had graft-donor T cell macrochimerism.

Clones were read by immunoSEQ multiplex PCR, and TCRdb kept only the in-frame ones, dropping some. Among around 14,000 clones listed, roughly 29% were seen once. Proliferating CFSE-low CD3+CD4+ and CD3+CD8+ responders were sorted after the reaction. This receptor was taken from a human patient who received an intestinal transplant. Here the sequenced sample was alloreactive CD4+ T cells from a mixed lymphocyte reaction culture, taken before intestinal transplant. Subset given: CFSE-low proliferating T cells sorted from roughly 6-day pre-transplant mixed lymphocyte reaction (GvH or HvG direction).

This CDR3 reads CASAPLGTGWNQPQHF. For the CDR3, the DNA is TGTGCCAGCGCGCCCCTTGGGACAGGGTGGAATCAGCCCCAGCATTTT. V and J are TRBV11-1 and TRBJ1-5; TRBD1 matches 9 bases. J was trimmed by 4 bases and V by 8 bases; bases with no gene match: 12. In germline, CDR1 is SGHAT, CDR2 FQDESV (reference sequence). The CDR3 runs to 16 residues.